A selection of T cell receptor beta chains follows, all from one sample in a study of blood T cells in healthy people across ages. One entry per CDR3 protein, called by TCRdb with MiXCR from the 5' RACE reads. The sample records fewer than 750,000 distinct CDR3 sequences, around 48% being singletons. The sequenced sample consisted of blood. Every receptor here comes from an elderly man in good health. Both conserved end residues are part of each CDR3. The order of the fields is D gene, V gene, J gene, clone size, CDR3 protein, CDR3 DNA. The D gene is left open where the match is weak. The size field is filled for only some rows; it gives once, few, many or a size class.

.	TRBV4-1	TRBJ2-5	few	CASSQAPGWQETQYF	TGCGCCAGCAGCCAAGCCCCAGGGTGGCAAGAGACCCAGTACTTC
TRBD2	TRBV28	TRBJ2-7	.	CASRRTSRYEQYF	TGTGCCAGCAGAAGGACTAGCCGCTACGAGCAGTACTTC
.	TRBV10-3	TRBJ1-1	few	CAIREGANLNTEAFF	TGTGCCATCAGGGAGGGTGCGAATCTGAACACTGAAGCTTTCTTT
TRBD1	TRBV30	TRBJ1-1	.	CACFGTGNTEAFF	TGTGCCTGTTTTGGGACAGGGAACACTGAAGCTTTCTTT
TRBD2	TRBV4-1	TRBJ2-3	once	CASSQEGDGRASDTQYF	TGCGCCAGCAGCCAAGAGGGTGACGGGAGGGCCTCAGATACGCAGTATTTT
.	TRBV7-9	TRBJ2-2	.	CASSVQSGATGELFF	TGTGCCAGCAGCGTACAATCAGGGGCCACCGGGGAGCTGTTTTTT
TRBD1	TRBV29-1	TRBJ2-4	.	CSVARPGQGAPNIQYF	TGCAGCGTTGCACGACCGGGACAGGGGGCTCCAAACATTCAGTACTTC
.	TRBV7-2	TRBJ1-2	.	CASSLNSGTVYTF	TGTGCCAGCAGCCTGAACTCCGGGACGGTCTACACCTTC
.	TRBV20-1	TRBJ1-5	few	CSAIPGTNQPQHF	TGCAGTGCTATTCCCGGGACGAATCAGCCCCAGCATTTT
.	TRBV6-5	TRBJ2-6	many	CASSPQGPPGANVLTF	TGTGCCAGCAGTCCACAGGGCCCCCCTGGGGCCAACGTCCTGACTTTC
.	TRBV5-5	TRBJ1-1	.	CASSLMPQTNTEAFF	TGTGCCAGCAGCTTAATGCCACAGACGAACACTGAAGCTTTCTTT
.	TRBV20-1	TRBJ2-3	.	CSAGADTDAQYF	TGCAGTGCCGGGGCTGACACAGATGCGCAGTATTTT
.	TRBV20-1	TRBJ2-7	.	CSLDNGYEQYF	TGCAGTCTCGATAATGGGTACGAGCAGTACTTC
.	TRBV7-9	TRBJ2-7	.	CASSLEAGQSYEQYF	TGTGCCAGCAGCTTAGAAGCGGGACAGTCCTACGAGCAGTACTTC
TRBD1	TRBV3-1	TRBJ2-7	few	CASSHPVPTGGVIHEQYF	TGTGCCAGCAGCCACCCCGTACCTACAGGGGGCGTGATCCACGAGCAGTACTTC
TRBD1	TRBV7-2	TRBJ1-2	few	CASSPGGDRVGYTF	TGTGCCAGCAGCCCGGGCGGGGACAGGGTTGGCTACACCTTC
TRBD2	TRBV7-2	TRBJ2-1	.	CASSRSGFEQFF	TGTGCCAGCAGCCGTAGCGGGTTTGAGCAGTTCTTC
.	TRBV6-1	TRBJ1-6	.	CASRGGANNNSPLHF	TGTGCCAGCAGGGGGGGGGCAAATAATAATTCACCCCTCCACTTT
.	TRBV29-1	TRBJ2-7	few	CSVEDTTYEQYF	TGCAGCGTTGAAGATACTACCTACGAGCAGTACTTC
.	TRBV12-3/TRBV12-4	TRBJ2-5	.	CASSFIPASPQETQYF	TGTGCCAGCAGTTTCATCCCCGCCTCCCCACAAGAGACCCAGTACTTC
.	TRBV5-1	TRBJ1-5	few	CASSLGGPGPQPQHF	TGCGCCAGCAGCTTGGGTGGGCCAGGGCCACAGCCCCAGCATTTT
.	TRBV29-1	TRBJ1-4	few	CSAQDEKLFF	TGCAGCGCGCAGGATGAAAAACTGTTTTTT
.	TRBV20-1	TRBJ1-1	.	CSARDDGPRAFF	TGCAGTGCTAGAGACGACGGGCCTAGAGCTTTCTTT
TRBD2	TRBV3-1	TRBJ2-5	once	CASNTSGAQETQYF	TGTGCCAGCAACACTAGCGGGGCACAAGAGACCCAGTACTTC
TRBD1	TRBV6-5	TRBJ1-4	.	CASRGTGGDEKLFF	TGTGCCAGCAGGGGGACAGGGGGAGATGAAAAACTGTTTTTT
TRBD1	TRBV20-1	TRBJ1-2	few	CSASTGTGGFNYGYTF	TGCAGTGCTAGTACCGGGACAGGGGGATTTAACTATGGCTACACCTTC
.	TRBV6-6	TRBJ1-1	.	CASSYSTGSTEAFF	TGTGCCAGCAGTTACTCCACAGGGTCCACTGAAGCTTTCTTT
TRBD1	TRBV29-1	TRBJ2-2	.	CSVRTGGGGELFF	TGCAGCGTTAGGACAGGGGGCGGCGGGGAGCTGTTTTTT